This is a list of T cell receptor beta chains from one sample in a study of T-cell memory formation after mild COVID-19. TCRdb passed the 5' RACE reads through MiXCR, listing each CDR3 protein once. The profile covers 140,000 or so distinct CDR3 sequences, with 15% to 20% appearing a single time and about 2% taken by the ten largest. Sequencing input: PBMCs or a T cell subset sorted from them (not recorded which). The source of these receptors is an adult woman who had mild COVID-19 (a few samples of this study predate the infection). Cell type and time point are not known. CDR3s include the opening cysteine and the closing phenylalanine or tryptophan. D genes are given only for firm matches. The size of a clone is reported for some rows only, either as once, few or many, or as a class for expanded clones.

. TRBJ2-6 medium-sized TRBV7-2 TGTGCCAGCATAGGGGGACAAGGCCTAAGGGGGGCCAACGTCCTGACTTTC CASIGGQGLRGANVLTF
. TRBJ1-3 . TRBV12-3/TRBV12-4 TGTGCCAGCAGTTTGGGGACGGCTGGAAACACCATATATTTT CASSLGTAGNTIYF
TRBD1 TRBJ1-1 few TRBV19 TGTGCCAGTTCTGGACAGGAACCTTCTAGAGCTTTCTTT CASSGQEPSRAFF
TRBD2 TRBJ2-7 . TRBV12-3/TRBV12-4 TGTGCCAGCAGACCCGGGACGGGGGGGTTCTACGAGCAGTACTTC CASRPGTGGFYEQYF
. TRBJ2-5 few TRBV24-1 TGTGCCACCAGCCATCCTTCACAAGAGACCCAGTACTTC CATSHPSQETQYF
. TRBJ1-1 . TRBV10-2 TGCGCCAGCAGTGAGACGGGGAACACTGAAGCTTTCTTT CASSETGNTEAFF
. TRBJ2-2 few TRBV7-2 TGTGCCAGCACCCCTCCCCGGGACACACACTACACCGGGGAGCTGTTTTTT CASTPPRDTHYTGELFF
TRBD2 TRBJ2-1 . TRBV12-3/TRBV12-4 TGTGCCAGCAGTTTAGCCGGAGGACTAGGGAATGAGCAGTTCTTC CASSLAGGLGNEQFF
. TRBJ2-3 . TRBV12-3/TRBV12-4 TGTGCCAGCACCATCCGACAGGTAGGGCCAGATACGCAGTATTTT CASTIRQVGPDTQYF
TRBD1 TRBJ1-1 . TRBV20-1 TGCAGTGCCCGGAACCCTAGGGGGCGCGTCCCTGAAGCTTTCTTT CSARNPRGRVPEAFF
. TRBJ2-5 . TRBV2 TGTGCCAGCACTAAGAAGTTTGGAGAGACCCAGTACTTC CASTKKFGETQYF
. TRBJ2-5 . TRBV9 TGTGCCAGCAGCGTACGGGCTGTAGAGACCCAGTACTTC CASSVRAVETQYF
TRBD2 TRBJ2-5 . TRBV2 TGTGCCAGCACGGCGGGAGGCCCCTGGGCCCAGTACTTC CASTAGGPWAQYF
. TRBJ2-5 . TRBV19 TGTGCCAGTCAAGAGGGACCACAAGAGACCCAGTACTTC CASQEGPQETQYF
TRBD1 TRBJ2-7 . TRBV10-3 TGTGCCATCAGTGGTTCCCCGGGACAGGGGAGCTCCTACGAGCAGTACTTC CAISGSPGQGSSYEQYF
. TRBJ2-1 many TRBV6-2/TRBV6-3 TGTGCCAGCAGTTACTCGCTTAGCGTCCGAGGGAAAGAGCAGTTCTTC CASSYSLSVRGKEQFF
. TRBJ1-1 few TRBV7-9 TGTGCCAGCAGCTTAATGGCTGAAGCTTTCTTT CASSLMAEAFF
. TRBJ2-7 . TRBV9 TGTGCCAGCAGCGTAGGGCCAGCATCCTACGAGCAGTACTTC CASSVGPASYEQYF
. TRBJ2-5 few TRBV5-1 TGCGCCAGCAGCTTGGTTTCTAGCCTAGAGACCCAGTACTTC CASSLVSSLETQYF
. TRBJ1-1 few TRBV5-1 TGCGCCAGCAGCCCCGGGTGGGTATCTGAAGCTTTCTTT CASSPGWVSEAFF
TRBD2 TRBJ2-4 . TRBV29-1 TGCAGCGTTGGACTAGCGGGAGTTGAAAACATTCAGTACTTC CSVGLAGVENIQYF
. TRBJ2-3 . TRBV5-1 TGCGCCAGCAGCTTGAACCCTACAGGGCCCCCCCCCGACACGCAGTATTTT CASSLNPTGPPPDTQYF
. TRBJ2-3 . TRBV7-9 TGTGCCAGCAGCCGAGGCTCTCAGGCGGATACACAGTATTTT CASSRGSQADTQYF
. TRBJ2-7 . TRBV6-2/TRBV6-3 TGTGCCAGCAGGAATTACTCCTACGAGCAGTACTTC CASRNYSYEQYF
. TRBJ1-1 . TRBV5-1 TGCGCCAGCACCTCGCAGGGGCCGGTGAACACTGAAGCTTTCTTT CASTSQGPVNTEAFF
. TRBJ2-1 many TRBV20-1 TGCAGTGCTAGTTCAGGGAATGAGCAGTTCTTC CSASSGNEQFF
. TRBJ1-5 . TRBV10-3 TGTGCCATCAGTGAGGGGGGAGGCAATCAGCCCCAGCATTTT CAISEGGGNQPQHF
. TRBJ2-7 many TRBV20-1 TGCAGTGCTAGAAAGGGCGGGGCCTACGAGCAGTACTTC CSARKGGAYEQYF
TRBD1 TRBJ1-2 . TRBV24-1 TGTGCCACCAGTGAACCGGACAGGGATAATGGCTACACCTTC CATSEPDRDNGYTF
TRBD1 TRBJ2-6 . TRBV12-3/TRBV12-4 TGTGCCAGCAGTTCAGGACAGGGAAGGGTTCCGATCTCTGGGGCCAACGTCCTGACTTTC CASSSGQGRVPISGANVLTF
. TRBJ2-7 few TRBV7-9 TGTGCCAGCAGCTTAGGGGCTGGGGGAAGCTACGAGCAGTACTTC CASSLGAGGSYEQYF
TRBD1 TRBJ2-3 . TRBV11-2 TGTGCCAGCAGCGCCTACAAGGGACAGGGCACCACAGATACGCAGTATTTT CASSAYKGQGTTDTQYF
TRBD2 TRBJ2-5 few TRBV7-6 TGTGCCAGCCGCCCCCTCAGGCTAGCGGGGGGCCAAGAGACCCAGTACTTC CASRPLRLAGGQETQYF
. TRBJ1-1 few TRBV5-1 TGCGCCAGCAGCTTGAGCCCCCCCACAGGGATGATCTCTGAAGCTTTCTTT CASSLSPPTGMISEAFF
TRBD2 TRBJ2-3 few TRBV7-2 TGTGCCAGCAGCCGCCGGACTAGCGGGGGACCGGTTACGCAGTATTTT CASSRRTSGGPVTQYF
. TRBJ1-6 few TRBV5-1 TGCGCCAGCAGCCGGAACGCCCGGGCGGGAGATTCACCCCTCCACTTT CASSRNARAGDSPLHF
. TRBJ1-2 . TRBV4-2 TGTGCCAGCAGCCAAGATTCCGGGACCCCAACTAACTATGGCTACACCTTC CASSQDSGTPTNYGYTF
TRBD2 TRBJ2-3 few TRBV3-1 TGTGCCAGCAGCCAAGGCCCCCGACTGACTAGCGGGGTTACAGATACGCAGTATTTT CASSQGPRLTSGVTDTQYF
TRBD2 TRBJ2-3 . TRBV7-8 TGTGCCAGCAGCCCACGGGCTAGCGGGGTTACAAGTACGCAGTATTTT CASSPRASGVTSTQYF